These T cell receptor beta chains were read from a single sample in a study of blood T cell repertoires in COVID-19. Repertoires were generated with immunoSEQ multiplex PCR, while TCRdb's copy carries only in-frame clones and drops some. The data hold 150,000 to 200,000 clones, with roughly nine tenths observed a single time. Sequenced input: peripheral blood. The receptors were sampled from a man between 18 and 35 years old who had recovered from COVID-19. CDR3s include the opening cysteine and the closing phenylalanine or tryptophan. A D gene is named only where the DNA matches it firmly. Rows give clone size only sometimes, using once, few, many, or a class for an expanded clone.

>14|.|.|TRBV28|TRBJ1-1
CASRPGGRNTEAFF
TGTGCCAGCAGGCCCGGTGGGAGGAACACTGAAGCTTTCTTT
>14|.|.|TRBV2|TRBJ2-7
CASSDGRAGYEQYF
TGTGCCAGCAGTGATGGGCGGGCCGGCTACGAGCAGTACTTC
>13|.|.|TRBV18|TRBJ1-1
CASSPDINTEAFF
TGTGCCAGCTCCCCAGACATCAACACTGAAGCTTTCTTT
>17|.|.|TRBV13|TRBJ2-1
CASSSIGRGNSYNEQFF
TGTGCCAGCAGCTCTATAGGGAGGGGGAACTCCTACAATGAGCAGTTCTTC
>14|.|.|TRBV19|TRBJ1-5
CASSINGVNQPQHF
TGTGCCAGTAGTATTAACGGGGTCAATCAGCCCCAGCATTTT
>15|.|.|TRBV11-2|TRBJ1-2
CASSLVGGTNYGYTF
TGTGCCAGCAGCTTAGTTGGCGGTACTAACTATGGCTACACCTTC
>15|.|.|TRBV10-3|TRBJ1-3
CAITPSAGVGNTIYF
TGTGCCATCACCCCTAGTGCAGGGGTCGGAAACACCATATATTTT
>13|.|.|TRBV6-2/TRBV6-3|TRBJ1-2
CASSPGPGLGYTF
TGTGCCAGCAGTCCGGGCCCAGGGCTTGGCTACACCTTC
>15|.|.|TRBV6-5|TRBJ1-1
CASRWKGAGNTEAFF
TGTGCCAGCAGGTGGAAGGGTGCGGGTAACACTGAAGCTTTCTTT
>15|.|TRBD2|TRBV5-4|TRBJ2-7
CASSLAGLAVYEQYF
TGTGCCAGCAGCTTGGCGGGACTAGCGGTATACGAGCAGTACTTC
>15|.|TRBD2|TRBV28|TRBJ2-1
CATSSPAGGSREQFF
TGTGCCACCTCATCCCCAGCGGGAGGATCACGAGAGCAGTTCTTC
>16|.|TRBD2|TRBV7-9|TRBJ2-3
CASSLVGRTSADTQYF
TGTGCCAGCAGCTTAGTAGGGAGGACTAGCGCAGATACGCAGTATTTT
>13|few|.|TRBV27|TRBJ1-2
CASSDSFHYGYTF
TGTGCCAGCAGCGACAGTTTCCACTATGGCTACACCTTC
>16|.|TRBD1|TRBV10-1|TRBJ2-5
CASSEQKTGGFETQYF
TGCGCCAGCAGTGAGCAGAAAACAGGGGGCTTTGAGACCCAGTACTTC
>16|.|.|TRBV5-4|TRBJ1-6
CATYRMGSSYNSPLHF
TGTGCCACCTACCGGATGGGGAGCTCCTATAATTCACCCCTCCACTTT
>12|.|TRBD1|TRBV12-3/TRBV12-4|TRBJ1-1
CASRSDRTEAFF
TGTGCCAGCAGGTCGGACAGGACTGAAGCTTTCTTT
>15|.|.|TRBV21-1|TRBJ2-7
CASSKGGLAAYEQYF
TGTGCCAGCAGCAAAGGGGGACTAGCGGCCTACGAGCAGTACTTC
>15|.|TRBD2|TRBV5-1|TRBJ2-5
CASSFGTSGRETQYF
TGCGCCAGCAGCTTTGGGACTAGCGGAAGAGAGACCCAGTACTTC
>16|.|TRBD1|TRBV5-1|TRBJ1-1
CASSLQGANMNTEAFF
TGCGCCAGCAGCTTACAGGGGGCCAATATGAACACTGAAGCTTTCTTT
>12|.|.|TRBV29-1|TRBJ2-3
CSGNSLTDTQYF
TGCAGCGGTAACTCCCTCACAGATACGCAGTATTTT
>15|.|.|TRBV6-5|TRBJ1-1
CASSYSPAQGPEAFF
TGTGCCAGCAGTTACTCGCCCGCACAGGGCCCTGAAGCTTTCTTT
>12|.|.|TRBV4-3|TRBJ1-1
CASSLDYTEAFF
TGCGCCAGCAGCCTCGACTACACTGAAGCTTTCTTT
>12|.|TRBD1|TRBV4-1|TRBJ2-5
CASRGGPETQYF
TGCGCCAGCAGAGGGGGCCCAGAGACCCAGTACTTC
>16|.|.|TRBV2|TRBJ1-3
CASSQRGANSGNTIYF
TGTGCCAGCAGCCAACGTGGGGCCAACTCTGGAAACACCATATATTTT
>12|.|.|TRBV30|TRBJ1-1
CAWSDGNTEAFF
TGTGCCTGGAGTGACGGGAACACTGAAGCTTTCTTT
>14|many|.|TRBV6-2/TRBV6-3|TRBJ1-2
CASSLGARIYGYTF
TGTGCCAGCAGTTTGGGGGCGCGTATCTATGGCTACACCTTC
>15|once|.|TRBV18|TRBJ2-7
CASSPRRDSAYEQYF
TGTGCCAGCTCACCACGCCGGGATTCCGCCTACGAGCAGTACTTC
>13|.|.|TRBV28|TRBJ1-1
CASRTTTNTEAFF
TGTGCCAGCAGAACCACAACGAACACTGAAGCTTTCTTT
>12|.|.|TRBV11-2|TRBJ1-1
CASSLYPPEAFF
TGTGCCAGCAGCCTATACCCCCCTGAAGCTTTCTTT
>17|.|TRBD1|TRBV19|TRBJ1-6
CASSVTNPGQGNSPLHF
TGTGCCAGTAGCGTCACTAATCCGGGACAGGGCAATTCACCCCTCCACTTT
>13|.|.|TRBV2|TRBJ2-7
CASSGQGTYEQYF
TGTGCCAGCAGTGGGCAGGGGACCTACGAGCAGTACTTC
>17|.|TRBD1|TRBV5-1|TRBJ2-3
CASSLGPDRGQRDTQYF
TGCGCCAGCAGCTTGGGGCCCGACAGGGGGCAGAGAGATACGCAGTATTTT
>15|.|TRBD1|TRBV27|TRBJ1-2
CASSPRDRATYGYTF
TGTGCCAGCAGTCCCAGGGACAGGGCGACCTATGGCTACACCTTC
>14|.|.|TRBV7-6|TRBJ2-7
CASSLEGQGYEQYF
TGTGCCAGCAGCTTAGAGGGGCAGGGTTACGAGCAGTACTTC
>11|.|.|TRBV20-1|TRBJ2-2
CSVTRTGELFF
TGCAGTGTAACTAGAACCGGGGAGCTGTTTTTT
>16|.|TRBD1|TRBV5-5|TRBJ1-5
CASSLLDRGSNQPQHF
TGTGCCAGCAGCTTATTGGACAGGGGTAGCAATCAGCCCCAGCATTTT
>13|.|.|TRBV27|TRBJ1-1
CASSLGRVTEAFF
TGTGCCAGCAGTTTAGGCAGGGTCACTGAAGCTTTCTTT
>16|.|.|TRBV18|TRBJ1-1
CASSPRSGSRNTEAFF
TGTGCCAGCTCACCACGAAGCGGGTCCAGGAACACTGAAGCTTTCTTT
>12|.|TRBD1|TRBV7-8|TRBJ1-2
CASSQTGEGYTF
TGTGCCAGCAGCCAAACAGGGGAAGGCTACACCTTC